This T cell receptor (beta chain) was sequenced in a study of blood T cells in healthy people across ages. Points on this clonotype: Its target is not known.

A second PCR of roughly 7 to 11 cycles used a sample-barcoded 5' primer and a J-beta primer mix. Each sample provided no less than 2.5 million CDR3-containing paired-end reads. MiXCR was run by TCRdb on the 5' RACE reads, yielding one entry per CDR3 protein. Counted here are fewer than 1,000,000 distinct CDR3 sequences, around 45% occurring once; the ten biggest clones make up around 18%. Study outcomes and limitations: Unsorted PBMC material precluded a definitive naive versus antigen-experienced comparison.

The CDR3 consists of 19 residues. From germline, CDR1 is DFQATT and CDR2 SNEGSKA (reference sequence). The receptor was isolated from a man at least 80 years old in good health. Sequencing was performed on blood. V usage is TRBV20-1 and J usage is TRBJ2-1; TRBD2 matches 10 bases. The J call may be faulty, since TRBJ2-7 better matches the DNA end. As DNA, the CDR3 is TGCAGTGCTAGAGATAGTGGGGCTAGCGGGAGTTTGGTATGGAATGAGCAGTACTTC. Its translation is CSARDSGASGSLVWNEQYF.